This section outlines one T cell receptor (beta chain) sequence together with its context. This record belongs to a study of blood T cell repertoires in COVID-19. CDR3 size: 13 residues. The V end was cut by 0 bases, the J end by 4 bases, with 7 bases between. CDR1 SGHTA and CDR2 FQGNSA come from the germline V gene. Here immunoSEQ multiplex PCR was the method, and the copy in TCRdb shows in-frame clones only, minus some. The table has 200,000 to 250,000 clones, under 85% seen once; the top ten hold 1.8%. The source material was PBMCs or T cells enriched from blood (not recorded which). This clonotype was obtained from a man aged 55 to 70 who had recovered from COVID-19. The chain combines TRBV7-2 with TRBJ2-7; D remains unclear. This CDR3 is CASSLAPRYEQYF. CDR3 nucleotide sequence: TGTGCCAGCAGCTTAGCGCCTCGGTACGAGCAGTACTTC.